This record concerns one TCR delta chain sequence. Its antigen is still unknown. Base qualities were left out, and no much larger clone turns up one base away. V loses 0 bases at its end and J loses 11 bases; junction bases beyond the gene matches: 12. The germline V gene sets CDR1 to GEAIGNYY and CDR2 to EKD. Taken from cysteine to phenylalanine, the CDR3 has 15 residues. The retained sequence is limited to the CDR3, 45 bases, with the frame set at the first base. This sample is drawn from a study of gamma-delta chains in newborns, infants, children (dated by TCRdb to about 2019). General notes on the study: According to the study title, microbial exposure causes polyclonal expansion of innate gammadelta T cells right after birth. The study investigated how microbial exposure shaped innate gammadelta T cell populations in human newborns immediately after birth.

For sequencing, an Illumina MiSeq was employed. With CATT, TCRdb called clones again from the public reads; duplicate DNA rows were later joined. Recorded for this sample are 9,200 or so delta-chain clones; 20% to 25% of them occurred a single time. About 4.4% of the sample comes from the top ten. The sequencing input was blood. The chain links TRDV2 with TRDJ1, with 9 bases aligning to TRDD3. The source of this sequence is a child who was a newborn, infant or young child, either healthy, febrile or measles-vaccinated (not recorded which). This receptor carries the CDR3 CACDTWGIEMGNLIF. DNA sequence: TGTGCCTGTGACACCTGGGGGATAGAAATGGGTAATCTCATCTTT.